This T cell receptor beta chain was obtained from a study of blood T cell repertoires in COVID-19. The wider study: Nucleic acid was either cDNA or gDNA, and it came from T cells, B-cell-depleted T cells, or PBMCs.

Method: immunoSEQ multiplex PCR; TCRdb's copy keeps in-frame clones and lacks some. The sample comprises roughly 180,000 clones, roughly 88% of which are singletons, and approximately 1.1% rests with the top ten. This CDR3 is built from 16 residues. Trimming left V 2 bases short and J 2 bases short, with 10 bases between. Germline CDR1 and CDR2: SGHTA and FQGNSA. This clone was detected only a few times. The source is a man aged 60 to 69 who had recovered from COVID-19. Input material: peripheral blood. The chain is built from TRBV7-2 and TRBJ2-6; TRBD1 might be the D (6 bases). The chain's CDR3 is CASSLYREAGANVLTF. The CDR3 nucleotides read TGTGCCAGCAGCTTATACAGGGAAGCTGGGGCCAACGTCCTGACTTTC.